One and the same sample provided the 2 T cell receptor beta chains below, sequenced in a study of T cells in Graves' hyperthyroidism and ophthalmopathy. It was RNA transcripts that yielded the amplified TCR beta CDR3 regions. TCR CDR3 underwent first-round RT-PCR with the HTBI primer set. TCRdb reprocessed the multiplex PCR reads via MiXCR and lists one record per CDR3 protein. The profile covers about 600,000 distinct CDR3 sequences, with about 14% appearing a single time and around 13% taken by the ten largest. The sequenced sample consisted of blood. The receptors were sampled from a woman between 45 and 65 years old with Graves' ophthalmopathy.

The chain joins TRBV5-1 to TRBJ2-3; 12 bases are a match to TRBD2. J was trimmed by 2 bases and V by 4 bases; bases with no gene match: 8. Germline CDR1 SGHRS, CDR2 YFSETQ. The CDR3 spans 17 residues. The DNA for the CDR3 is TGCGCCAGCAGCAGAAGCGGACTAGCGGGGAACACAGATACGCAGTATTTT. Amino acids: CASSRSGLAGNTDTQYF.

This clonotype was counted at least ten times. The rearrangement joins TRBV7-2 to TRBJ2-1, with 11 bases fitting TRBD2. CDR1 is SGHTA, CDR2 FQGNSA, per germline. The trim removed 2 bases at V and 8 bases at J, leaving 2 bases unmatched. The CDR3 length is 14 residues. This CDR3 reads CASSLLAGGDEQFF. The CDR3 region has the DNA TGTGCCAGCAGCTTATTAGCGGGAGGGGATGAGCAGTTCTTC.